These 8 T cell receptor beta chains came from one sample sequenced in a study of OX40 agonist ivuxolimab in advanced cancers. Assay used: immunoSEQ multiplex PCR; TCRdb lists only in-frame clones, some missing. The sample holds about 55,000 clones, 70% to 90% seen once. The source material was CD4+ or CD8+ T cells sorted from blood, sampled in a trial of the OX40 agonist ivuxolimab. The receptors here all came from an adult with an advanced solid tumor such as melanoma, head and neck, liver or kidney cancer.

The rearrangement uses TRBV30 and TRBJ2-1; 7 nucleotides match TRBD2. Losses at the gene ends were 7 bases for V and 1 base for J; bases not matched to a gene: 7. The germline V gene has CDR1 GTSNPN and CDR2 SVGIG (reference sequence). The CDR3 contains 14 residues. The CDR3 protein is CAYLISGSYNEQFF. The DNA of the CDR3 is TGTGCCTACCTCATTAGCGGGTCCTACAATGAGCAGTTCTTC.

This clone was detected once. The gene calls are TRBV30 and TRBJ1-4; no clear D. This CDR3 is 13 amino acids long. Trimming stripped 7 bases from V and 8 bases from J, with 17 bases between. CDR1 is GTSNPN and CDR2 is SVGIG in the germline V gene (reference sequence). CDR3 region: CAYLADIYEKLFF. Written as DNA, the CDR3 is TGTGCCTACCTGGCTGACATCTACGAAAAACTGTTTTTT.

The V gene is TRBV12-5, the J gene TRBJ1-2; D ambiguous. This CDR3 comprises 11 residues. Germline loops: CDR1 LGHNT, CDR2 FRNRAP. The CDR3 nucleotides are TGTGCGCTCTTATCTAACTATGGCTACACCTTC. Its translation: CALLSNYGYTF.

V and J are TRBV25-1 and TRBJ2-7; 7 bases are a match to TRBD2. CDR3 size: 15 residues. Trimming at V came to 3 bases and at J to 2 bases, leaving 7 bases not matched to a gene. Germline loops: CDR1 MGHDK, CDR2 SYGVNS. CDR3 in DNA: TGTGCCAGCAGTGACTTGCGGGAGAGCCCCTACGAGCAGTACTTC. Translating it yields CASSDLRESPYEQYF.

The genes are TRBV30 and TRBJ1-6; no definite D call. The CDR3 runs to 16 residues. V was cut by 2 bases and J by 2 bases, with 13 bases left in between. From germline, CDR1 is GTSNPN and CDR2 SVGIG (reference sequence). CDR3 coding DNA: TGTGCCTGGAGTCCAGCCGGGTTAGCCTATAATTCACCCCTCCACTTT. This translates into CAWSPAGLAYNSPLHF.

The J gene is TRBJ2-7, the V gene TRBV2; the D gene is possibly TRBD1 (6 bases). The CDR3 is 15 residues long. V lost 1 base and J lost 2, with 12 bases in between. Germline V CDR1 and CDR2: SNHLY, FYNNEI. As DNA, the CDR3 is TGTGCCAGCAGTGAAGGGGGCAGGGGCCCCTACGAGCAGTACTTC. It translates to CASSEGGRGPYEQYF. Combining the CDR3 with reference TRBV2 and TRBJ2-7 gives the whole variable domain EPEVTQTPSHQVTQMGQEVILRCVPISNHLYFYWYRQILGQKVEFLVSFYNNEISEKSEIFDDQFSVERPDGSNFTLKIRSTKLEDSAMYFCASSEGGRGPYEQYFGPGTRLTVT.

The chain links TRBV4-2 to TRBJ2-6, with D maybe TRBD1 (6 bases). This CDR3 is built from 17 residues. The germline V gene has CDR1 LGHNA and CDR2 YNFKEQ. Trimming took 3 bases from V and 2 from J, leaving 14 bases between them. CDR3 nucleotides: TGTGCCAGCAGCCAGGCTCCACAGGGTGCTGGGGCCAACGTCCTGACTTTC. Translating it yields CASSQAPQGAGANVLTF.

The chain is built from TRBV9 and TRBJ2-2, with D maybe TRBD1 (6 bases). V shed 0 bases and J shed 3 bases, with 12 bases lying between them. The CDR3 totals 16 residues. Germline lookup yields CDR1 SGDLS and CDR2 YYNGEE. CDR3 region: CASSVEGRGDTGELFF. The CDR3 DNA sequence: TGTGCCAGCAGCGTAGAGGGCAGGGGTGACACCGGGGAGCTGTTTTTT.